The subject of this entry is one T cell receptor beta chain. The antigen remains undetermined. This CDR3 contains 14 residues. Looked up from germline, CDR1 is MGHRA and CDR2 is YSYEKL. TCRdb derives one entry per CDR3 protein from the 5' RACE reads, leaving out DNA. The record lists roughly 420,000 distinct CDR3 sequences, of which the ten most abundant hold approximately 7%. This record comes from a study of T cells expressing NK-cell markers. Regarding the study as a whole: Several donors showed these clonotypes also leading the CD3+CD56-NKG2C+ fraction.

The sequence derives from a woman between 18 and 70 years old in good health. The sample was blood T cells: a sorted CD56 or NKG2C T cell subset, CD4+ or CD8+ T cells, or bulk PBMC T cells (not recorded which). V gene TRBV4-1 combines with J gene TRBJ1-6. CDR3 sequence: CASSQPDYNSPLHF.